This TCR beta chain was identified during a study of CD8+ T cells in alopecia areata. Study-level background: Treated patients were dosed with oral tofacitinib, taking 5 to 10 mg twice daily. Tofacitinib therapy lasting 6 to 18 months was followed by 6 months off drug.

V lost 0 bases and J 3 bases, leaving 8 bases between the germline ends. Germline CDR1 reads SQVTM; CDR2 reads ANQGSEA. The CDR3 loop spans 14 amino acids. The sequencing template was cDNA reverse transcribed from extracted RNA. The protocol was immunoSEQ multiplex PCR, while the TCRdb copy is restricted to in-frame clones and leaves out a portion. The sample records more than 150,000 clones, approximately 53% being singletons. Collected material from alopecia areata patients comprised lesional scalp punch biopsies and peripheral blood. T lymphocytes (CD4+ and CD8+) were sorted from PBMCs. The sample was CD8+ T cells sorted from blood, taken at week 0. The sequence derives from a human donor with alopecia areata. This chain joins TRBV29-1 and TRBJ2-2; D uncertain. CDR3 residues: CSVEDRSDTGELFF. The CDR3 DNA sequence: TGCAGCGTTGAAGATCGGTCGGACACCGGGGAGCTGTTTTTT.